These 27 T cell receptor beta chains came from one sample sequenced in a study of OX40 agonist ivuxolimab in advanced cancers. The library was made by the immunoSEQ multiplex PCR assay. TCRdb took over this immuneACCESS table, retaining in-frame rearrangements with V and J assigned. Such tables are incomplete; in checked studies, under half of the missing clones stem from an unresolved V gene, and the remainder is unexplained. The sample table shows fewer than 20,000 clones, and roughly 74% are seen once. In total, the top ten clones hold approximately 15% of the sample. Sequenced material: CD4+ or CD8+ T cells sorted from blood, taken in a trial of the OX40 agonist ivuxolimab. The origin of the receptors is an adult with an advanced solid tumor such as melanoma, head and neck, liver or kidney cancer.

In DNA, the CDR3 is TGTGCCAGTGAGACCCCCACGGGTCTACATTCCTACGAGCAGTACTTC. Residues: CASETPTGLHSYEQYF. This chain joins TRBV6-9 and TRBJ2-7; no definite D call. Trimming stripped 9 bases from V and 1 base from J, with 22 bases between. The germline V gene has CDR1 MNHGY and CDR2 SVAAGI. This CDR3 has 16 amino acids.

A few counts support this clone. The chain uses TRBV7-9 and TRBJ2-7, with 11 bases that match TRBD1. Per germline, CDR1 SEHNR and CDR2 FQNEAQ (reference sequence). CDR3 length: 14 amino acids. With V trimmed by 6 bases and J by 6 bases, 7 bases remained unmatched. In nucleotides, the CDR3 is TGTGCCAGCAGAGGACAGGGGGCGATGAGCGAGCAGTACTTC. Translation gives CASRGQGAMSEQYF.

The chain employs TRBV11-2 and TRBJ2-5, with D uncertain. Germline V gene lookup returns CDR1 SGHAT and CDR2 FQNNGV. The CDR3 extends over 15 amino acids. The V end was cut by 2 bases, the J end by 0 bases, with 10 bases between. In nucleotides, the CDR3 is TGTGCCAGCAGCTTAAAATTTTCAAACCAAGAGACCCAGTACTTC. Translated: CASSLKFSNQETQYF.

The V and J genes are TRBV7-2 and TRBJ2-5; a possible D gene is TRBD2 (6 bases). Germline V gene lookup returns CDR1 SGHTA and CDR2 FQGNSA. CDR3 length: 15 residues. Trimming left V 2 bases short and J 5 bases short, with 15 bases between. DNA of the CDR3: TGTGCCAGCAGCTTAACGGGAGTAGGAGTGGAGACCCAGTACTTC. It yields the protein CASSLTGVGVETQYF.

V and J are TRBV27 and TRBJ2-7; D not resolved. The CDR3 loop spans 14 amino acids. CDR1 is MNHEY and CDR2 is SMNVEV in the germline V gene (reference sequence). The ends were cut back, 0 bases at V and 5 bases at J, with 11 bases in the middle. The CDR3 DNA sequence: TGTGCCAGCAGTTTATCATTGACTCACCACGAGCAGTACTTC. Its protein is CASSLSLTHHEQYF.

The genes are TRBV15 and TRBJ1-2; D perhaps matches TRBD1 (5 bases). CDR1 and CDR2 (germline): LNHNV, YYDKDF (reference sequence). V dropped 0 bases and J dropped 7 bases, with 6 bases sitting between them. This CDR3 is 12 amino acids long. Here the CDR3 reads CATSRDGGGYTF. The DNA of the CDR3 is TGTGCCACCAGCAGAGATGGGGGTGGCTACACCTTC.

By share of the sample, this clone is medium-sized. The J gene is TRBJ2-1, the V gene TRBV4-2; no clear D. Trimming took off 4 bases at V and 7 bases at J, with 5 bases between the two ends. This CDR3 is 11 amino acids long. Germline CDR1 is LGHNA and CDR2 is YNFKEQ. The CDR3 nucleotides are TGTGCCAGCAGCCTCCTGAATGAGCAGTTCTTC. This codes for CASSLLNEQFF.

The V and J genes are TRBV4-3 and TRBJ1-1; TRBD1 is a possible D gene (5 bases). Trimming removed 0 bases at V and 10 bases at J, with 18 bases between. The CDR3 length is 15 residues. Germline lookup yields CDR1 LGHNA and CDR2 YSLEER. The CDR3 DNA sequence: TGCGCCAGCAGCCAAGACCCAGGGTCGGGGGTTCGAGCTTTCTTT. Translation gives CASSQDPGSGVRAFF.

This clone came up a few times. The rearrangement links TRBV7-9 to TRBJ2-7, with 10 bases lining up with TRBD2. The CDR3 loop spans 16 amino acids. Unmatched junction bases numbered 9, after V lost 1 base and J lost 6 bases. Germline assignment: CDR1 SEHNR and CDR2 FQNEAQ (reference sequence). CDR3 sequence: CASSLGPSGRVSEQYF. The CDR3 DNA reads TGTGCCAGCAGCTTAGGTCCTAGCGGGAGAGTGAGCGAGCAGTACTTC. Variable domain in full (rest from reference TRBV7-9 and TRBJ2-7): DTGVSQNPRHKITKRGQNVTFRCDPISEHNRLYWYRQTLGQGPEFLTYFQNEAQLEKSRLLSDRFSAERPKGSFSTLEIQRTEQGDSAMYLCASSLGPSGRVSEQYFGPGTRLTVT.

This rearrangement joins TRBV29-1 to TRBJ2-5, with TRBD1 as a possible D gene (6 bases). The CDR3 consists of 15 residues. CDR1 is SQVTM, CDR2 ANQGSEA, per germline. Deletions cut 6 bases from V and 5 bases from J, with 22 bases between. The CDR3 DNA reads TGCAGCGTGGAAAGAGGGGGTGCTAGTGTGGAGACCCAGTACTTC. Residues: CSVERGGASVETQYF.

The gene calls are TRBV6-6 and TRBJ2-1; weak D call: TRBD2 (6 bases). Germline CDR1 and CDR2: MNHNY and SVGAGI (reference sequence). Trimming stripped 7 bases from V and 6 bases from J, with 16 bases between. The CDR3 is 14 residues long. As DNA, the CDR3 is TGTGCCAGCACCTCCCGGGGGAGCGGCAATGAGCAGTTCTTC. Translated: CASTSRGSGNEQFF.

V and J are TRBV6-5 and TRBJ1-1, with no clear D. The CDR3 spans 16 residues. Germline CDR1 and CDR2: MNHEY and SVGAGI. The V and J ends lost 2 bases and 6 bases respectively, with 19 bases between them. DNA for the CDR3: TGTGCCAGCAGTTACCCGGGCAGGACCGGGATCCCTGAAGCTTTCTTT. Protein product: CASSYPGRTGIPEAFF.

V gene TRBV19 combines with J gene TRBJ2-7; D ambiguous. CDR1 and CDR2 from the germline V gene are LNHDA and SQIVND (reference sequence). This CDR3 is 13 amino acids long. The germline V and J ends were trimmed by 4 bases and 3 bases, with 10 bases remaining between them. The CDR3: CASSSGSFYEQYF. The CDR3 bases are TGTGCCAGTAGTAGCGGTAGCTTCTACGAGCAGTACTTC.

This sequence joins TRBV5-4 and TRBJ2-1, with 7 bases identical to TRBD2. V shed 0 bases, J shed 3 bases, and the junction held 3 bases outside the gene matches. CDR1 and CDR2 (germline): SGHNT, YYREEE (reference sequence). CDR3 length: 15 amino acids. CDR3 loop: CASSLVGGSYNEQFF. CDR3 nucleotides: TGTGCCAGCAGCTTGGTGGGCGGGAGCTACAATGAGCAGTTCTTC.

V is TRBV11-2 and J is TRBJ2-7; perhaps TRBD1 as D (6 bases). The V end lost 4 bases, the J end lost 6 bases, and 19 bases lay between the germline ends. Germline CDR1 is SGHAT and CDR2 is FQNNGV. The CDR3 is 15 amino acids. CDR3 in amino acids: CASSSWDTEPFEQYF. CDR3 nucleotide sequence: TGTGCCAGCAGCTCCTGGGACACGGAGCCTTTCGAGCAGTACTTC.

This clone was seen once. The gene calls are TRBV5-1 and TRBJ2-1; the match to TRBD1 covers 8 bases. Looked up from germline, CDR1 is SGHRS and CDR2 is YFSETQ. The CDR3 extends over 14 amino acids. Trimming cost V 2 bases and J 7 bases; bases outside gene matches: 5. The CDR3 nucleotides are TGCGCCAGCAGCTTAGCAGGGGGCACAAATGAGCAGTTCTTC. As protein: CASSLAGGTNEQFF.

V is TRBV4-2 and J is TRBJ2-4; possibly TRBD2 for D (5 bases). The CDR3 consists of 15 residues. Trimming stripped 0 bases from V and 4 bases from J, with 10 bases between. Germline loops: CDR1 LGHNA, CDR2 YNFKEQ. CDR3 nucleotides: TGTGCCAGCAGCCAAGATTTCGGCGGGAAAAACATTCAGTACTTC. It is translated as CASSQDFGGKNIQYF.

V is TRBV15 and J is TRBJ2-7; the D gene could be TRBD1 or TRBD2 (5 bases each). This CDR3 spans 15 amino acids. V shed 3 bases and J shed 3 bases, with 15 bases lying between them. In germline, CDR1 is LNHNV, CDR2 YYDKDF (reference sequence). As DNA, the CDR3 is TGTGCCACCAGCAGGGGGACGGATTTCTTCTACGAGCAGTACTTC. This codes for CATSRGTDFFYEQYF.

The chain has TRBV5-1 and TRBJ2-6; no firm D call. CDR3 size: 15 residues. V was clipped by 0 bases and J by 1 base, with 5 bases between them. Germline V gene data show CDR1 as SGHRS and CDR2 as YFSETQ. The DNA for the CDR3 is TGCGCCAGCAGCTTGGGCAGTTCTGGGGCCAACGTCCTGACTTTC. Residues: CASSLGSSGANVLTF.

The V gene is TRBV9, the J gene TRBJ1-1; D remains ambiguous. The V and J ends lost 4 bases and 12 bases respectively, with 16 bases between them. Germline V lookup: CDR1 SGDLS, CDR2 YYNGEE. CDR3 length equals 12 residues. The CDR3 nucleotides read TGTGCCAGCAGCCCCCCCGTGGGGATTCCTTTCTTT. Protein: CASSPPVGIPFF.

This clone was observed a handful of times. This chain uses TRBV19 with TRBJ2-3; a possible D gene is TRBD2 (5 bases). Germline V gene sequence: CDR1 LNHDA, CDR2 SQIVND (reference sequence). The CDR3 is made up of 14 amino acids. V lost 1 base, J lost 4 bases, and 9 bases lay in between. The DNA of the CDR3 is TGTGCCAGTAGTATAGGGCTAGCTCCAGATACGCAGTATTTT. This encodes CASSIGLAPDTQYF.

The chain uses TRBV11-2 and TRBJ1-3, with TRBD1 matching over 7 bases. The CDR3 sequence is 15 residues long. Germline lookup yields CDR1 SGHAT and CDR2 FQNNGV. The J segment lost 0 bases and the V segment lost 3 bases, leaving 2 bases of the junction unmatched. This CDR3 reads CASSFGTVSGNTIYF. CDR3 coding DNA: TGTGCCAGCAGCTTCGGGACAGTCTCTGGAAACACCATATATTTT.

The chain uses TRBV5-1 and TRBJ1-6; D unclear. Germline values: CDR1 SGHRS, CDR2 YFSETQ. The CDR3 extends over 13 amino acids. V was pared by 0 bases and J by 8 bases, with 6 bases between. The CDR3 loop is CASSLVWDSPLHF. The CDR3, as DNA: TGCGCCAGCAGCTTGGTCTGGGATTCACCCCTCCACTTT.

This clone has a handful of counts. The CDR3 sequence is CASALGPYGNQPQHF. The CDR3 coding sequence is TGCGCCAGCGCTCTTGGGCCGTATGGCAATCAGCCCCAGCATTTT. The genes are TRBV5-1 and TRBJ1-5; no clear D. This CDR3 has 15 residues. V lost 7 bases to trimming and J lost 2 bases, with 16 bases between them. Germline CDR1 is SGHRS and CDR2 is YFSETQ.

The V gene is TRBV30, the J gene TRBJ1-3, with 8 bases aligning to TRBD1. Germline V CDR1 and CDR2: GTSNPN, SVGIG (reference sequence). The length of the CDR3 is 13 residues. V lost 2 bases and J lost 4; bases outside the gene matches: 1. For the CDR3, the DNA is TGTGCCTGGAGTCCAGGGGGCGGAAACACCATATATTTT. Amino acid sequence: CAWSPGGGNTIYF.

This clone came up a few times. The V call is TRBV6-5, the J call TRBJ1-2; a weak D match, TRBD1 (6 bases). The germline V gene has CDR1 MNHEY and CDR2 SVGAGI. The ends were cut back, 5 bases at V and 7 bases at J, with 11 bases in the middle. CDR3 size: 12 residues. CDR3 in amino acids: CASSKQGIGYTF. CDR3 sequence (DNA): TGTGCCAGCAGTAAACAGGGCATTGGCTACACCTTC.

The rearrangement links TRBV5-4 to TRBJ2-7, with 11 bases fitting TRBD2. V lost 2 bases and J lost 5; bases outside the gene matches: 9. Germline-derived CDR1 and CDR2 are SGHNT and YYREEE (reference sequence). The CDR3 has 16 residues. CDR3 bases: TGTGCCAGCAGCTTTACTTTAGCGGGAGGGCGAGACGAGCAGTACTTC. Its protein product is CASSFTLAGGRDEQYF.